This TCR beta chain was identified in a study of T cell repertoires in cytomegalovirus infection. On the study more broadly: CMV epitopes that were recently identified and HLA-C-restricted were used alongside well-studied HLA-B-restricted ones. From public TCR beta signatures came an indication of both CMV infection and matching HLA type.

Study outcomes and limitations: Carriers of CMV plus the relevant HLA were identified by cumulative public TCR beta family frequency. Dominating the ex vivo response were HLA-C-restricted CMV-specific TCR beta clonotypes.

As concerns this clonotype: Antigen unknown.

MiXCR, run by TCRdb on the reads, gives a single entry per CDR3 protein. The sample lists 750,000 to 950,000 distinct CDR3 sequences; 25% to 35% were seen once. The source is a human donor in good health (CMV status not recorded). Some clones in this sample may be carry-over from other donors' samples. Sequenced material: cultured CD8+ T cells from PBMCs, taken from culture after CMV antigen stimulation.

The CDR3 loop reads CASSEAVGGGYTF. CDR3 nucleotide sequence: TGTGCCAGCAGTGAAGCTGTAGGTGGTGGCTACACCTTC. The J gene is TRBJ1-2, the V gene TRBV6-1; D is unresolved. V lost 0 bases, J lost 7 bases, and 9 bases lay in between. Per germline, CDR1 MNHNS and CDR2 SASEGT. This CDR3 is 13 amino acids long.